Listed here are 2 T cell receptor beta chains from one sample, sequenced in a study of identical twins. TCRdb processed the 5' RACE reads anew with MiXCR; each CDR3 protein has one entry. Here the sample spans about 390,000 distinct CDR3 sequences, 9% to 10% being singletons. The sequenced material came from naive T cells sorted from blood. The receptors here all came from a woman in her forties or fifties in good health.

V usage is TRBV7-2 and J usage is TRBJ2-7; 9 bases are a match to TRBD1. The ends lost 5 bases at V and 5 bases at J; junction bases unmatched: 10. The CDR3 loop spans 15 amino acids. Germline CDR1 and CDR2: SGHTA and FQGNSA. CDR3 nucleotides: TGTGCCAGCAGCCCTCCGGGACAGGGTACCCACGAGCAGTACTTC. As protein: CASSPPGQGTHEQYF.

Here the CDR3 DNA reads TGTGCCAGCAGTTTTAGGACAGATACGCAGTATTTT. As protein: CASSFRTDTQYF. V gene TRBV12-3 or TRBV12-4 combines with J gene TRBJ2-3, with unresolved D. V gave up 3 bases and J gave up 3 bases, with 4 bases separating them. This CDR3 has 12 residues.